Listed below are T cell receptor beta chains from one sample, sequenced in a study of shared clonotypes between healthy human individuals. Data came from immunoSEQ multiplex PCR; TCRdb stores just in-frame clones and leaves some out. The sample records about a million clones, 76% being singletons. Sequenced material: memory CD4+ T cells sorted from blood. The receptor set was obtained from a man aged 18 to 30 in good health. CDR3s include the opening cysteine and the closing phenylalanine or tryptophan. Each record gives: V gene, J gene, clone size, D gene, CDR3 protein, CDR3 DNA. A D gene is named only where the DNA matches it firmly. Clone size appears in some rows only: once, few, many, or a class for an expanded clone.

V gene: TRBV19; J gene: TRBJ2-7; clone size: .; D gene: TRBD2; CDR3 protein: CASSRGGAGARREQYF; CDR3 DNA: TGTGCCAGTAGTCGCGGTGGGGCGGGAGCTAGGCGCGAGCAGTACTTC
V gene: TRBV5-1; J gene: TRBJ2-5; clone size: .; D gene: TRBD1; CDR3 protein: CASSYGQAKQETQYF; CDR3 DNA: TGCGCCAGCAGCTACGGACAGGCGAAACAAGAGACCCAGTACTTC
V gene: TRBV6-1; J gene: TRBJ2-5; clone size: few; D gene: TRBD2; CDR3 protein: CASSLGLTETQYF; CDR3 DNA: TGTGCCAGCAGTCTGGGACTAACGGAGACCCAGTACTTC
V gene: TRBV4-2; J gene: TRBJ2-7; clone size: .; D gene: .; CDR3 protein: CASSQHRASLSYEQYF; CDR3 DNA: TGTGCCAGCAGCCAGCACAGGGCCAGCCTCTCCTACGAGCAGTACTTC
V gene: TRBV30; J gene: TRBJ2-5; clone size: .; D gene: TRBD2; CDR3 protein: CAWGGDRETQYF; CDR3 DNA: TGTGCCTGGGGGGGGGACCGGGAGACCCAGTACTTC
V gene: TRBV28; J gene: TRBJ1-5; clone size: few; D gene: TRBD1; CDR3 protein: CASSSLGQGAGNQPQHF; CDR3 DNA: TGTGCCAGCAGTTCCCTGGGACAGGGGGCTGGGAATCAGCCCCAGCATTTT
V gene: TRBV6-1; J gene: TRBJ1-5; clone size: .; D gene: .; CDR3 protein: CASSETRVSNQPQHF; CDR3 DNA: TGTGCCAGCAGTGAAACGCGGGTTAGCAATCAGCCCCAGCATTTT
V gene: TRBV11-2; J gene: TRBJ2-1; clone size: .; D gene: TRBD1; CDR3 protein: CASSLGQGKDNEQFF; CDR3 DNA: TGTGCCAGCAGCTTGGGACAGGGAAAAGACAATGAGCAGTTCTTC
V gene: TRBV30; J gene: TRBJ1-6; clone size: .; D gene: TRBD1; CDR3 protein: CAWTGTGRYSPLHF; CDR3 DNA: TGTGCCTGGACCGGGACAGGGAGATATTCACCCCTCCACTTT
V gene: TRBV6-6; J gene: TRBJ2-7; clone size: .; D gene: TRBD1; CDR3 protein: CASSFVGTGTYEQYF; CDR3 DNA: TGTGCCAGCAGTTTCGTGGGGACAGGGACCTACGAGCAGTACTTC
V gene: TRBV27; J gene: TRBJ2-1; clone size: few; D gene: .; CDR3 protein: CASSLKGTLRGNEQFF; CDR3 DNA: TGTGCCAGCAGTTTAAAAGGGACCCTGCGAGGAAATGAGCAGTTCTTC
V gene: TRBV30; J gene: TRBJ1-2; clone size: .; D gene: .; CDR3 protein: CAWSVPGGAHYGYTF; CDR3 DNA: TGTGCCTGGAGTGTACCGGGGGGCGCGCACTATGGCTACACCTTC
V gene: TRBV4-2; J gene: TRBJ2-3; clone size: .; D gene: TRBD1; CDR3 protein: CASSQERTGPSTDTQYF; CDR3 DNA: TGTGCCAGCAGCCAAGAAAGGACAGGCCCTAGCACAGATACGCAGTATTTT
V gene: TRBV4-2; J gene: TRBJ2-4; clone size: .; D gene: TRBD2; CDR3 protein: CASSQDWEGNIQYF; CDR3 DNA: TGTGCCAGCAGCCAAGATTGGGAGGGTAACATTCAGTACTTC
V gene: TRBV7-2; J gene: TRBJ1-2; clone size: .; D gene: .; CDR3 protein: CASRSRAPFDGYTF; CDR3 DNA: TGTGCCAGCAGGAGCAGGGCCCCCTTCGATGGCTACACCTTC
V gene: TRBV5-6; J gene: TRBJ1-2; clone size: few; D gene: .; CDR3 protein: CASSSIAGDSSGYTF; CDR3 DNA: TGTGCCAGCAGCTCAATCGCAGGGGATTCGTCTGGCTACACCTTC
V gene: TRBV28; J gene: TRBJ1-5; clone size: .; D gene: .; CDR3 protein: CASSPIQTRNQPQHF; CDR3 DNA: TGTGCCAGCAGTCCGATCCAGACCCGCAATCAGCCCCAGCATTTT
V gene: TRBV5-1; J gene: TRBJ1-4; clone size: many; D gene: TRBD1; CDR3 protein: CASSATGTATNEKLFF; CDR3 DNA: TGCGCCAGCAGCGCAACCGGGACAGCAACTAATGAAAAACTGTTTTTT
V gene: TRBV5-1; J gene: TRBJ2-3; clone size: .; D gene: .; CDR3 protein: CASSLDGTLTDTQYF; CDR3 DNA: TGCGCCAGCAGCTTAGACGGGACACTCACAGATACGCAGTATTTT
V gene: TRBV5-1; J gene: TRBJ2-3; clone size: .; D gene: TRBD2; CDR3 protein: CASSSSRGGLTDTQYF; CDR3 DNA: TGCGCCAGCAGCTCTAGCCGGGGGGGCCTAACAGATACGCAGTATTTT
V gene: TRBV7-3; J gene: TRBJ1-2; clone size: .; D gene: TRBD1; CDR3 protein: CASSLTTGQGVDPPPFCVRYGYTF; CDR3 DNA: TGTGCCAGCAGCTTAACCACGGGACAGGGGGTCGACCCACCCCCTTTTTGTGTAAGGTATGGCTACACCTTC
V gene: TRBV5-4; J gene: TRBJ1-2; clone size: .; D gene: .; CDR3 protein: CASNTGGHTNYGYTF; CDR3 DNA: TGTGCCAGCAACACCGGAGGGCATACTAACTATGGCTACACCTTC
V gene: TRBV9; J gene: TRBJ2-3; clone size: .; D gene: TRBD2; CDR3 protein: CASSDRLAGYTDTQYF; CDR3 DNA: TGTGCCAGCAGCGACCGACTAGCGGGCTACACAGATACGCAGTATTTT
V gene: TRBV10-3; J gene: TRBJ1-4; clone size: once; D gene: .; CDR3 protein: CAISESREKLFF; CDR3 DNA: TGTGCCATCAGTGAGTCTAGGGAAAAACTGTTTTTT
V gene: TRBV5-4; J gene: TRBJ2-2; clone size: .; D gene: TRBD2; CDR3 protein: CASSLVVAGTGELFF; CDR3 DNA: TGTGCCAGCAGCTTGGTGGTAGCGGGGACCGGGGAGCTGTTTTTT
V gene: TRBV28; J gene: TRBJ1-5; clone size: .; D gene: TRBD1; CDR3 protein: CASSLDRVLRNQPQHF; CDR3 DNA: TGTGCCAGCAGTTTGGACAGGGTGTTACGCAATCAGCCCCAGCATTTT
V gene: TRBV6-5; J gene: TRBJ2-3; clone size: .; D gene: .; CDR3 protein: CASSYEGVRLTDTQYF; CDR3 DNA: TGTGCCAGCAGTTACGAGGGGGTACGGCTCACAGATACGCAGTATTTT